What follows are 32 T cell receptor beta chains derived from one specimen sequenced in a study of blood T cells in healthy people across ages. Alongside a J-beta primer mix, a sample-barcoded 5' primer served in a second PCR lasting roughly 6 to 11 cycles. Using its own MiXCR run on the 5' RACE reads, TCRdb lists one record per CDR3 protein. The repertoire includes 600,000 or so distinct CDR3 sequences, around 21% of them detected once, and more than 3% sits in the top ten. Sequencing was done on a sample of blood. These receptors came from a man aged 65 to 79 in good health.

The gene calls are TRBV20-1 and TRBJ2-5, with D possibly called TRBD1 or TRBD2 (6 bases each). CDR1 is DFQATT and CDR2 is SNEGSKA in the germline V gene (reference sequence). This CDR3 has 15 residues. V was shortened by 4 bases and J by 5 bases, with 20 bases between the two germline ends. The CDR3 loop reads CSATMTHGGGETQYF. In DNA form, the CDR3 reads TGCAGTGCTACCATGACTCACGGAGGGGGGGAGACCCAGTACTTC.

This clonotype was recorded a few times. The rearrangement joins TRBV10-3 to TRBJ1-2; no clear D gene. Germline CDR1 is ENHRY and CDR2 is SYGVKD. The CDR3 consists of 15 residues. Trimming removed 4 bases at V and 2 bases at J, with 14 bases between. CDR3 region: CAISGGPNRNYGYTF. Here the CDR3 DNA reads TGTGCCATCAGTGGAGGTCCCAATCGAAACTATGGCTACACCTTC.

This clonotype has a handful of counts. This chain links TRBV9 with TRBJ2-1; TRBD2 matches at 9 bases. Germline values: CDR1 SGDLS, CDR2 YYNGEE. The CDR3 is 15 amino acids. Germline trimming cut 0 bases from V and 6 bases from J; bases unmatched to any gene: 4. DNA of the CDR3: TGTGCCAGCAGCGTAGTAGCGGGAGTGGGCAATGAGCAGTTCTTC. Translation gives CASSVVAGVGNEQFF.

The chain joins TRBV9 to TRBJ2-1; D is undetermined. The ends were cut back, 4 bases at V and 0 bases at J, with 14 bases in the middle. The germline CDR1 and CDR2 sequences are SGDLS and YYNGEE. The CDR3 has 16 amino acids. The CDR3 here is CASSQHAGASYNEQFF. The DNA for the CDR3 is TGTGCCAGCAGCCAACACGCAGGAGCCTCCTACAATGAGCAGTTCTTC.

The chain couples TRBV24-1 to TRBJ2-5; TRBD2 matches 8 bases. The V gene end was trimmed by 4 bases and the J gene end by 4 bases; junction bases not matched to a gene: 4. The germline V gene encodes CDR1 KGHDR and CDR2 SFDVKD. This CDR3 is built from 14 residues. The CDR3 DNA sequence: TGTGCCACCAGTGACCCCAGCGGGAGAGAGACCCAGTACTTC. Translated: CATSDPSGRETQYF.

This clonotype was seen a handful of times. The V gene is TRBV28, the J gene TRBJ2-1; TRBD1 or TRBD2 may be the D gene (7 bases each). The J call is doubtful: the DNA matches TRBJ2-7 better. The length of the CDR3 is 15 residues. Germline V CDR1 and CDR2: MDHEN, SYDVKM. The chain's CDR3 is CASSLSGGGRNEQYF. In DNA form, the CDR3 reads TGTGCCAGCAGTTTATCAGGGGGGGGGAGGAACGAGCAGTACTTC.

This chain links TRBV6-5 with TRBJ2-2; D gene unclear. The CDR3 contains 14 residues. From germline, CDR1 is MNHEY and CDR2 SVGAGI. V lost 4 bases and J 3 bases, leaving 9 bases between the germline ends. The CDR3 region has the DNA TGTGCCAGCAGTTCCCCTTCTCACACCGGGGAGCTGTTTTTT. It is translated as CASSSPSHTGELFF.

This clonotype occurred a few times. V and J are TRBV20-1 and TRBJ2-7; D remains unclear. In germline, CDR1 is DFQATT, CDR2 SNEGSKA (reference sequence). CDR3 length equals 14 residues. Between the trimmed V and J ends, which lost 0 bases and 2 bases, there was a span of 11 bases. The CDR3 nucleotides are TGCAGTGCTAGAGATTCTCCTCGGACCTACGAGCAGTACTTC. Protein sequence: CSARDSPRTYEQYF.

This clonotype occurred many times. The V and J genes are TRBV9 and TRBJ2-1, with 8 bases fitting TRBD2. The length of the CDR3 is 16 residues. V gave up 3 bases and J gave up 4 bases; unmatched junction bases: 9. The germline V gene has CDR1 SGDLS and CDR2 YYNGEE. CDR3 sequence: CASSDPGVAGYNEQFF. In DNA, the CDR3 is TGTGCCAGCAGCGACCCTGGGGTAGCGGGATACAATGAGCAGTTCTTC.

The V and J genes are TRBV5-8 and TRBJ2-5; 8 bases line up with TRBD1. The germline V gene encodes CDR1 SGHTS and CDR2 YDEGEE. The CDR3 length is 15 residues. Unmatched junction bases numbered 5, after V lost 3 bases and J lost 1 base. In nucleotides, the CDR3 is TGTGCCAGCAGCTCTGTAGGACAGGGCCAAGAGACCCAGTACTTC. It translates to CASSSVGQGQETQYF.

This clonotype was counted at least ten times. The V call is TRBV25-1, the J call TRBJ1-4; possibly TRBD1 for D (6 bases). This CDR3 is built from 15 residues. In germline, CDR1 is MGHDK, CDR2 SYGVNS. V lost 3 bases and J lost 4, with 12 bases in between. CDR3 in amino acids: CASSEPTGINEKLFF. The CDR3 nucleotides are TGTGCCAGCAGTGAGCCGACAGGAATTAATGAAAAACTGTTTTTT.

This clonotype was observed many times. J is TRBJ2-3 and V is TRBV6-2 or TRBV6-3, with TRBD2 identical over 9 bases. V lost 4 bases, J lost 3 bases, and 8 bases stayed unmatched. This CDR3 spans 16 amino acids. Per germline, CDR1 MNHEY and CDR2 SVGEGT. In DNA form, the CDR3 reads TGTGCCAGCAGTTCCGGTAGCGGGAGAAGAACAGATACGCAGTATTTT. Translation: CASSSGSGRRTDTQYF.

CDR3 coding DNA: TGTGCCAGCAGTCAAGGGGCGATCCCCAAAAACATTCAGTACTTC. Amino acid sequence: CASSQGAIPKNIQYF. The chain uses TRBV27 and TRBJ2-4; D possibly corresponds to TRBD1 (5 bases). The CDR3 is made up of 15 amino acids. CDR1 and CDR2 (germline): MNHEY, SMNVEV (reference sequence). With 5 bases removed from V and 2 bases from J, the gap between germline ends came to 13 bases.

V gene TRBV7-2 combines with J gene TRBJ2-5; 11 bases match TRBD2. The DNA matches TRBJ2-1 better at its end, which makes the J call doubtful. CDR1 SGHTA and CDR2 FQGNSA come from the germline V gene. The length of the CDR3 is 15 residues. The CDR3 DNA follows: TGTGCCAGCGGACTTAGACTAGCGGGGACAGGCGAGCAGTTCTTC. Protein product: CASGLRLAGTGEQFF.

This chain links TRBV20-1 with TRBJ1-3; possibly TRBD1 for D (6 bases). The V and J ends lost 4 bases and 2 bases respectively, with 12 bases between them. This CDR3 is 14 amino acids long. In germline, CDR1 is DFQATT, CDR2 SNEGSKA (reference sequence). DNA for the CDR3: TGCAGTGCTACCCCAGGGGCGGCTGGAAACACCATATATTTT. Translating gives CSATPGAAGNTIYF.

Only a few counts were recorded for this clonotype. The rearrangement uses TRBV5-1 and TRBJ2-5; D possibly corresponds to TRBD1 (5 bases). The CDR3 has 15 amino acids. Germline V gives CDR1 SGHRS, CDR2 YFSETQ. V was trimmed by 3 bases and J by 3 bases, leaving 15 bases between them. CDR3 loop: CASSWQGTGEETQYF. CDR3 coding DNA: TGCGCCAGCAGCTGGCAGGGAACCGGAGAAGAGACCCAGTACTTC.

This rearrangement joins TRBV12-3 or TRBV12-4 to TRBJ2-5; TRBD2 matches at 7 bases. The J call could be wrong; TRBJ2-1 is a better fit for the DNA end. The CDR3 totals 18 residues. The CDR3 DNA sequence: TGTGCCAGCAGTTTCAAGAGAAGCGGGAATTACTTCTACAATGAGCAGTTCTTC. Protein product: CASSFKRSGNYFYNEQFF.

There are a few counts of this clonotype. V usage is TRBV20-1 and J usage is TRBJ2-1; 8 bases are shared with TRBD2. This CDR3 region has 21 residues. Per germline, CDR1 DFQATT and CDR2 SNEGSKA (reference sequence). The ends lost 1 base at V and 0 bases at J; junction bases unmatched: 20. The CDR3 here is CSARGQGSPASGRSSYNEQFF. The CDR3, as DNA: TGCAGTGCTAGAGGGCAGGGATCCCCGGCTAGCGGGCGTAGCTCCTACAATGAGCAGTTCTTC.

This clonotype has just one count. V and J are TRBV20-1 and TRBJ2-3, with TRBD1 identical over 9 bases. The germline CDR1 and CDR2 sequences are DFQATT and SNEGSKA (reference sequence). V shed 6 bases and J 4 bases; nucleotides not matched to a gene: 5. The CDR3 spans 13 residues. CDR3 in DNA: TGCAGTGCGGAGGACAGGGGCCCAGATACGCAGTATTTT. Amino acids: CSAEDRGPDTQYF.

This clonotype occurred a few times. This sequence joins TRBV7-2 and TRBJ2-5, with TRBD2 matching over 8 bases. The J call is in doubt because the DNA end fits TRBJ2-7 better. The germline CDR1 and CDR2 sequences are SGHTA and FQGNSA. The CDR3 has 14 amino acids. The CDR3 spells CASSAYGTSYEQYF. Here the CDR3 DNA reads TGTGCCAGCAGCGCCTACGGGACTAGCTACGAGCAGTACTTC.

This chain links TRBV7-9 with TRBJ2-2; D gene unclear. CDR1 is SEHNR, CDR2 FQNEAQ, per germline (reference sequence). V was pared by 1 base and J by 8 bases, with 5 bases between. This CDR3 contains 12 residues. This CDR3 is CASSLVRGELFF. CDR3 DNA sequence: TGTGCCAGCAGCTTAGTTCGAGGGGAGCTGTTTTTT.

This clonotype was observed a handful of times. V is TRBV2 and J is TRBJ1-1, with D maybe TRBD1 (5 bases). This CDR3 has 15 residues. V lost 7 bases and J lost 4, with 19 bases in between. Looked up from germline, CDR1 is SNHLY and CDR2 is FYNNEI. The CDR3 reads CASTGTDSVRTEAFF. In DNA, the CDR3 is TGTGCCAGCACTGGGACGGATAGTGTGCGCACTGAAGCTTTCTTT.

In its sample, this clonotype was seen a few times. CDR3 region: CASSFPEFSEAFF. The CDR3 nucleotides read TGTGCCAGCAGTTTCCCAGAGTTCAGTGAAGCTTTCTTT. The gene calls are TRBV28 and TRBJ1-1, with D uncertain. The V gene lost 3 bases and the J gene lost 7 bases, with 12 bases spanning the gap. The CDR3 spans 13 residues. CDR1 is MDHEN, CDR2 SYDVKM, per germline.

This clonotype was detected a few times. Here the CDR3 DNA reads TGTGCCAGCAGCTTAGAAGTCCGAGCGGGGAACACAGATACGCAGTATTTT. It specifies CASSLEVRAGNTDTQYF. V is TRBV7-3 and J is TRBJ2-3; 7 nucleotides align to TRBD2. The CDR3 is 17 amino acids. Germline lookup yields CDR1 SGHTA and CDR2 FQGTGA. V shed 2 bases and J 2 bases; nucleotides not matched to a gene: 10.

V usage is TRBV4-1 and J usage is TRBJ1-1; a possible D gene is TRBD1 (5 bases). The V gene's germline CDR1 is MGHRA and CDR2 YSYEKL. The CDR3 is 15 amino acids. V was cut by 1 base and J by 1 base, with 10 bases left in between. As DNA, the CDR3 is TGCGCCAGCAGCCAAGGGTGGGACGGGAACACTGAAGCTTTCTTT. It encodes CASSQGWDGNTEAFF.

The J gene is TRBJ1-5, the V gene TRBV20-1; 7 bases agree with TRBD1. The V and J ends lost 1 base and 8 bases, in that order; junction bases with no gene match: 8. The germline gives CDR1 DFQATT, CDR2 SNEGSKA (reference sequence). The CDR3 has 14 amino acids. The CDR3 loop reads CSARGQGGVEPQHF. DNA for the CDR3: TGCAGTGCTAGAGGACAGGGAGGAGTTGAGCCCCAGCATTTT.

The table lists this clonotype with a few counts. This sequence joins TRBV6-2 or TRBV6-3 and TRBJ1-1; D is unclear. The CDR3 is 13 amino acids. V was pared by 3 bases and J by 1 base, with 6 bases between. In germline, CDR1 is MNHEY, CDR2 SVGEGT. DNA of the CDR3: TGTGCCAGCAGTTATAGATCGAACACTGAAGCTTTCTTT. The encoded protein is CASSYRSNTEAFF.

This clonotype was found many times. The V and J genes are TRBV21-1 and TRBJ1-5. TRBV21-1 is termed a pseudogene. This CDR3 is 14 amino acids long. This CDR3 reads CASSKVRALGPQHF. The CDR3 nucleotides are TGTGCCAGCAGCAAAGTTAGAGCCCTGGGGCCCCAGCATTTT.

The chain combines TRBV7-2 with TRBJ2-7; D tentatively fits TRBD1 or TRBD2 (5 bases each). CDR3 length: 14 residues. CDR1 is SGHTA, CDR2 FQGNSA, per germline. V lost 5 bases and J lost 3, with 14 bases in between. CDR3 in DNA: TGTGCCAGCAGCCCCTTCGGGGCCAACTACGAGCAGTACTTC. This sequence encodes CASSPFGANYEQYF.

In this sample, this clonotype turned up a few times. CDR3 DNA sequence: TGTGCCAGCTGCGGAGGGAGGGCATCTGGAAACACCATATATTTT. This encodes CASCGGRASGNTIYF. The chain is built from TRBV28 and TRBJ1-3; D remains unclear. With 8 bases removed from V and 1 base from J, the gap between germline ends came to 15 bases. CDR3 length: 15 amino acids. The germline V gene encodes CDR1 MDHEN and CDR2 SYDVKM.

The chain has TRBV7-9 and TRBJ2-7; D might be TRBD1 or TRBD2, each matching 5 bases. Germline V gene data show CDR1 as SEHNR and CDR2 as FQNEAQ (reference sequence). V shed 5 bases and J shed 2 bases, with 16 bases lying between them. The CDR3 runs 15 residues. The CDR3 coding sequence is TGTGCCAGCAGCCATGGGACCGACACCCCCTACGAGCAGTACTTC. Translation gives CASSHGTDTPYEQYF.

This clonotype occurred once. The chain employs TRBV5-4 and TRBJ2-1, with TRBD1 as a possible D gene (5 bases). The tail of the sequence fits TRBJ2-5 better, so the J call may be wrong. Germline-derived CDR1 and CDR2 are SGHNT and YYREEE (reference sequence). CDR3 length: 13 amino acids. The CDR3 is CASSFQGYETQYF. CDR3 nucleotide sequence: TGTGCCAGCAGCTTCCAGGGCTATGAGACCCAGTACTTC.